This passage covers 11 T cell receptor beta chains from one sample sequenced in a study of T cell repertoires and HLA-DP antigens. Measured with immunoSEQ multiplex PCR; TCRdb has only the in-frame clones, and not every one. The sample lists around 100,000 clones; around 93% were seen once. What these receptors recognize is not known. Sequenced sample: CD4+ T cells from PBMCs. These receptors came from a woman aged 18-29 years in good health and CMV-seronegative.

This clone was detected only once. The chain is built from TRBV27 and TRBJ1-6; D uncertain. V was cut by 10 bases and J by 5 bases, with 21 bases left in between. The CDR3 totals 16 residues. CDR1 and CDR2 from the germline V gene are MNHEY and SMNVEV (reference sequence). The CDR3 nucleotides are TGTGCCACTTATCCATCTTGGGTTATCGATAATTCACCCCTCCACTTT. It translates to CATYPSWVIDNSPLHF.

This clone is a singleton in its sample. CDR3 DNA sequence: TGTGCCAGCAGTGCCCCCCGGGACAGCCTCATCTCCTACGAGCAGTACGTC. This codes for CASSAPRDSLISYEQYV. The chain combines TRBV6-1 with TRBJ2-7, with 7 bases identical to TRBD1. V lost 4 bases, J lost 0 bases, and 12 bases stayed unmatched. Looked up from germline, CDR1 is MNHNS and CDR2 is SASEGT. The CDR3 covers 17 residues.

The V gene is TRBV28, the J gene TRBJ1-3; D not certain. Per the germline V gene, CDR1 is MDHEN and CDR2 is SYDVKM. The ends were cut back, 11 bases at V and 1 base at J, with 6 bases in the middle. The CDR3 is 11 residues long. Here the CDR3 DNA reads TGTGCCTACCAATCTGGAAACACCATATATTTT. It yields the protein CAYQSGNTIYF.

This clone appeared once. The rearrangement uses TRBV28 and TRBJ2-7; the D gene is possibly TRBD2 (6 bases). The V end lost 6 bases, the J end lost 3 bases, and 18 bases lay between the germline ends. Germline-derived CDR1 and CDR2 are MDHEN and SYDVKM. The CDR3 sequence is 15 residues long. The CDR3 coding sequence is TGTGCCAGCAGCAAATTCGGGGGTGGGTTCTACGAGCAGTACTTC. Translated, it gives CASSKFGGGFYEQYF.

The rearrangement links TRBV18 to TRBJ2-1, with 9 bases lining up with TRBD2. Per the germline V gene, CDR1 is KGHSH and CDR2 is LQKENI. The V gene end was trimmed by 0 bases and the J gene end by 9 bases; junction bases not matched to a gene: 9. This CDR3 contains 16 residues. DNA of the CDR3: TGTGCCAGCTCACCACCCAGGCGGGAGGGTCAGGGTGAGCAGTTCTTC. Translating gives CASSPPRREGQGEQFF.

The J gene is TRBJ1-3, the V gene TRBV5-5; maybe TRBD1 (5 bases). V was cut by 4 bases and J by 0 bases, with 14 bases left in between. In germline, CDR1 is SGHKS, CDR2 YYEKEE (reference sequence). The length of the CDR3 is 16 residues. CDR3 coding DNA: TGTGCCAGCAGCCTGGGACTGCCGAGCTCTGGAAACACCATATATTTT. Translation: CASSLGLPSSGNTIYF.

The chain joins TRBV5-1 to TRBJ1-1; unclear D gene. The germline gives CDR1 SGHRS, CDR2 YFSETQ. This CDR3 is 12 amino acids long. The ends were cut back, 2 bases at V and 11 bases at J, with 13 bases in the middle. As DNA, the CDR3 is TGCGCCAGCAGCTTCGGAGGGTCTGGGGCTTTCTTT. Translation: CASSFGGSGAFF.

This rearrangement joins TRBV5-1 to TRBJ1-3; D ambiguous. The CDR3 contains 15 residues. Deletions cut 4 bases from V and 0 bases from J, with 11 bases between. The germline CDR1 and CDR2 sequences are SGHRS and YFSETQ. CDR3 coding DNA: TGCGCCAGCAGCCTCCCCACAGACTCTGGAAACACCATATATTTT. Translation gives CASSLPTDSGNTIYF.

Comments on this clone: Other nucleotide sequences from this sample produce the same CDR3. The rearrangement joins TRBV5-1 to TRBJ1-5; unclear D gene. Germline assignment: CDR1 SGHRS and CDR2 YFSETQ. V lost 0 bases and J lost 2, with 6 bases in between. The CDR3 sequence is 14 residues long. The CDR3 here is CASSLEGGNQPQHF. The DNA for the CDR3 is TGCGCCAGCAGCTTGGAAGGAGGCAATCAGCCCCAGCATTTT.

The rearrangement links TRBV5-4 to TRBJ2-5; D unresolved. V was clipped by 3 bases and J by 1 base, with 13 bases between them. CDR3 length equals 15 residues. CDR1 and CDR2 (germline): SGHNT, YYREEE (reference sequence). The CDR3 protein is CASSSGPAGQETQYF. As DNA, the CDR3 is TGTGCCAGCAGCTCCGGCCCTGCAGGCCAAGAGACCCAGTACTTC. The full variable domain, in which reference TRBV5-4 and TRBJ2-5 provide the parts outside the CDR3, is ETGVTQSPTHLIKTRGQQVTLRCSSQSGHNTVSWYQQALGQGPQFIFQYYREEENGRGNFPPRFSGLQFPNYSSELNVNALELDDSALYLCASSSGPAGQETQYFGPGTRLLVL.

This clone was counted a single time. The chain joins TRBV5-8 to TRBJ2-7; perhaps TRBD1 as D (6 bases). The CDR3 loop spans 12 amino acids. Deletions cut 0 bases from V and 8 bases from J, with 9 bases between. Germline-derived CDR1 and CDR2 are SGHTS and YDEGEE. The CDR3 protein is CASSLDRVQQYF. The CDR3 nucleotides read TGTGCCAGCAGCTTGGACAGGGTGCAGCAGTACTTC.